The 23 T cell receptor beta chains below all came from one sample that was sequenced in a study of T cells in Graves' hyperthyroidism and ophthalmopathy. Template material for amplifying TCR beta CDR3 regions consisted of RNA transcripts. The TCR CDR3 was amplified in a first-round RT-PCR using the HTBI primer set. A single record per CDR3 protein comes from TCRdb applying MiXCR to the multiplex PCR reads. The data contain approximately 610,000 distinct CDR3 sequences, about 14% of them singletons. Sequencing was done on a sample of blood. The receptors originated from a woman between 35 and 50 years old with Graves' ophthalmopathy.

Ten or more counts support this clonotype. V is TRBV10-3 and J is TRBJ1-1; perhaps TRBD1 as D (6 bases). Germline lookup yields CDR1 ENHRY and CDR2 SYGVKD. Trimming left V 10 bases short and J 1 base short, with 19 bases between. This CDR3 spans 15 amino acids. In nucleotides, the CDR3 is TGTGCCACGTTCCGGGACGGAGGGGGGAACACTGAAGCTTTCTTT. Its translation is CATFRDGGGNTEAFF.

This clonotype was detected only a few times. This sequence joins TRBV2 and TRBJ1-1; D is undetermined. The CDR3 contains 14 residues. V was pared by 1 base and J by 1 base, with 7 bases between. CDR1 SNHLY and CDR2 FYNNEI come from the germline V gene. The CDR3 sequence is CASSEEAGNTEAFF. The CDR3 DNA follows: TGTGCCAGCAGTGAAGAAGCGGGGAACACTGAAGCTTTCTTT. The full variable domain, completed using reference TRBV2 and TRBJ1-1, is EPEVTQTPSHQVTQMGQEVILRCVPISNHLYFYWYRQILGQKVEFLVSFYNNEISEKSEIFDDQFSVERPDGSNFTLKIRSTKLEDSAMYFCASSEEAGNTEAFFGQGTRLTVV.

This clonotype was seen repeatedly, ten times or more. CDR3 amino acids: CSASGMFYEQYF. In DNA form, the CDR3 reads TGCAGTGCTAGCGGGATGTTCTACGAGCAGTACTTC. This chain links TRBV20-1 with TRBJ2-7, with D possibly TRBD2 on 5 matching bases. The germline gives CDR1 DFQATT, CDR2 SNEGSKA (reference sequence). V was shortened by 3 bases and J by 3 bases, with 9 bases between the two germline ends. The CDR3 totals 12 residues.

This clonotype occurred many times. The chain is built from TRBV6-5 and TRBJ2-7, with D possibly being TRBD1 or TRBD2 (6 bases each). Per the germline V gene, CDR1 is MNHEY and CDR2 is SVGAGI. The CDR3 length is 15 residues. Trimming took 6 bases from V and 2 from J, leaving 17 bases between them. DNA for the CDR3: TGTGCCAGCAGCACCACAGGGAGGAGAACCTACGAGCAGTACTTC. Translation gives CASSTTGRRTYEQYF.

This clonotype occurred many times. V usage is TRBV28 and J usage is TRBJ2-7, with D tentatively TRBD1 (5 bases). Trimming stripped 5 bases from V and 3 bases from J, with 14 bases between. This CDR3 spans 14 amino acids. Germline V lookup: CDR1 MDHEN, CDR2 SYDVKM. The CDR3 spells CASSEAQAFYEQYF. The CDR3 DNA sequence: TGTGCCAGCAGTGAGGCACAGGCCTTCTACGAGCAGTACTTC.

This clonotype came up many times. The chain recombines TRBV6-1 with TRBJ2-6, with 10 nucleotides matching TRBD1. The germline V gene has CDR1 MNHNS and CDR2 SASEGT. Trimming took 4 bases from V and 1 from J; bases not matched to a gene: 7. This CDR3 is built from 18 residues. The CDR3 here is CASSGTDRGRSGANVLTF. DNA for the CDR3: TGTGCCAGCAGTGGGACGGACAGGGGGAGATCTGGGGCCAACGTCCTGACTTTC.

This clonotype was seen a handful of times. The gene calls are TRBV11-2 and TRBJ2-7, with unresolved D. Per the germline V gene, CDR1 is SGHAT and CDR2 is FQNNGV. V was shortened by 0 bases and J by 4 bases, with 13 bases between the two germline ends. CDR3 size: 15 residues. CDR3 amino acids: CASSLDEDLGYEQYF. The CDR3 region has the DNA TGTGCCAGCAGCTTAGACGAGGACCTTGGGTACGAGCAGTACTTC.

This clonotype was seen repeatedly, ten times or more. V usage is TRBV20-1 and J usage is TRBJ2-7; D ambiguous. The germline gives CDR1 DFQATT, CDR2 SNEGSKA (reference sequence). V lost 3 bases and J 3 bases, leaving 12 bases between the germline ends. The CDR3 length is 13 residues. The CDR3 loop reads CSASNPYDYEQYF. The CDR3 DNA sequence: TGCAGTGCTAGTAACCCCTATGACTACGAGCAGTACTTC.

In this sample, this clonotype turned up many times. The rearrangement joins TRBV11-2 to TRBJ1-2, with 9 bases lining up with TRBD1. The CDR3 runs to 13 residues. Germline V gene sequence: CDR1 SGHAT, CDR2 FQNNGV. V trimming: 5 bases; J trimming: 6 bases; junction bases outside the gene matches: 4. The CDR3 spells CASSIQGANGYTF. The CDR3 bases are TGTGCCAGCAGCATACAGGGGGCAAATGGCTACACCTTC.

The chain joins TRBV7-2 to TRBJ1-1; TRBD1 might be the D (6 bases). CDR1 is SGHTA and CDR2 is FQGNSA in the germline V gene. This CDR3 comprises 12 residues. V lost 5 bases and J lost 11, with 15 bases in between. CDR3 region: CASSRHRVPAFF. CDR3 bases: TGTGCCAGCAGCCGGCACAGGGTACCCGCTTTCTTT. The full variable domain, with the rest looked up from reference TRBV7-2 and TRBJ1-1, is GAGVSQSPSNKVTEKGKDVELRCDPISGHTALYWYRQSLGQGLEFLIYFQGNSAPDKSGLPSDRFSAERTGGSVSTLTIQRTQQEDSAVYLCASSRHRVPAFFGQGTRLTVV.

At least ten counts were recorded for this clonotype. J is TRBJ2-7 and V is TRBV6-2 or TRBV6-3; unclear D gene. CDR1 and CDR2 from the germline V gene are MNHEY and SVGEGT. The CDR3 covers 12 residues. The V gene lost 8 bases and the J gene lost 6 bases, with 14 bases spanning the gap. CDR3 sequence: CASGSISGEQYF. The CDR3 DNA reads TGTGCCAGCGGATCTATATCGGGCGAGCAGTACTTC.

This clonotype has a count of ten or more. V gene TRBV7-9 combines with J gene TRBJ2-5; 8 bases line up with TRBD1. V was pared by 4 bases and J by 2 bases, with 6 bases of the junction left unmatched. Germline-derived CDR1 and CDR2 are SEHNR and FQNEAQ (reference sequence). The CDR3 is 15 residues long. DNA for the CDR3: TGTGCCAGCAGCTCCCCGACAGGGGATCAAGAGACCCAGTACTTC. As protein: CASSSPTGDQETQYF.

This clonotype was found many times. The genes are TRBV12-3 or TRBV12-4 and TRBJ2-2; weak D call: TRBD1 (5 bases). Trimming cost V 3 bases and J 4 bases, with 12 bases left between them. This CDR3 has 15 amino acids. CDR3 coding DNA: TGTGCCAGCAGTTTTAAGGGGTACGGCACCGGGGAGCTGTTTTTT. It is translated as CASSFKGYGTGELFF.

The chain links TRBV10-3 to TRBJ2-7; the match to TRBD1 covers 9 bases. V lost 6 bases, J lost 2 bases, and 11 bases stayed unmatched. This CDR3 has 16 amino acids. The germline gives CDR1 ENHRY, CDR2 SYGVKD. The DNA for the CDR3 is TGTGCCATCAGAGGGGGCCGGGACAGGGAAGCCTACGAGCAGTACTTC. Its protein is CAIRGGRDREAYEQYF.

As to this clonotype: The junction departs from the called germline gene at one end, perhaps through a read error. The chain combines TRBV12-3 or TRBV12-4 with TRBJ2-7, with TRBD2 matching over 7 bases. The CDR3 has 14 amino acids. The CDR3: CASSLAVRLYEQYF. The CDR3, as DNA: TGTGCCAGCAGTCTAGCGGTCCGCCTATACGAGCAGTACTTC.

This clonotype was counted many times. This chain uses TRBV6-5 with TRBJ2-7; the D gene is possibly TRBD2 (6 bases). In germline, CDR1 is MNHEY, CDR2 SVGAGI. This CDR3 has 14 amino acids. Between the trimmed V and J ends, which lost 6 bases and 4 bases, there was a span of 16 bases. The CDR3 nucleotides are TGTGCCAGCAGGGTAACGGGAGCGATTTACGAGCAGTACTTC. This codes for CASRVTGAIYEQYF.

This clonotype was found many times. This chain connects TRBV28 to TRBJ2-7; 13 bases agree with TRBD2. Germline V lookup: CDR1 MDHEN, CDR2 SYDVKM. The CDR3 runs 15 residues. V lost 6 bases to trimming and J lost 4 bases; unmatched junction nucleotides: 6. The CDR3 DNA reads TGTGCCAGCAGCCGTGGACTAGCGGGAGTGTACGAGCAGTACTTC. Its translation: CASSRGLAGVYEQYF.

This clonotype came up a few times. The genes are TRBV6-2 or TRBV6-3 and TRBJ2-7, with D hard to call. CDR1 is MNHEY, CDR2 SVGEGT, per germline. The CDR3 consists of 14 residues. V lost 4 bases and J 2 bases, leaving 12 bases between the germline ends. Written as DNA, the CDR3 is TGTGCCAGCAGTTCTCAGACCCTTACCTACGAGCAGTACTTC. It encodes CASSSQTLTYEQYF.

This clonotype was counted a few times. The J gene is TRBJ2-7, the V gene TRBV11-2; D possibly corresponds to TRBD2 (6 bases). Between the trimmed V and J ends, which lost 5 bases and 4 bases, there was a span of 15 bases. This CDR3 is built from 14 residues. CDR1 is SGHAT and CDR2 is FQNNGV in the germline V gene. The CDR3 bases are TGTGCCAGCAGCCAGCCGGGGAGGAGGTACGAGCAGTACTTC. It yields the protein CASSQPGRRYEQYF.

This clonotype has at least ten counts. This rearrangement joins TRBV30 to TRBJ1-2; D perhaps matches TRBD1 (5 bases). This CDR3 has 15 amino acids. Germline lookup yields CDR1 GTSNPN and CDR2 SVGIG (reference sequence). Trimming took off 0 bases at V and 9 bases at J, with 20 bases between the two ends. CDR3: CAWSVPRGRGIRYTF. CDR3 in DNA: TGTGCCTGGAGTGTGCCCCGGGGTCGGGGGATACGCTACACCTTC.

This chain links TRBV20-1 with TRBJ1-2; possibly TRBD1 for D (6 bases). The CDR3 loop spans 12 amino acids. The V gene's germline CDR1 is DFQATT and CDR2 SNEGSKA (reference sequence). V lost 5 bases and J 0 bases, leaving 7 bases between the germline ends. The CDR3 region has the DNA TGCAGTGCTTGGACAGCTAACTATGGCTACACCTTC. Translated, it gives CSAWTANYGYTF.

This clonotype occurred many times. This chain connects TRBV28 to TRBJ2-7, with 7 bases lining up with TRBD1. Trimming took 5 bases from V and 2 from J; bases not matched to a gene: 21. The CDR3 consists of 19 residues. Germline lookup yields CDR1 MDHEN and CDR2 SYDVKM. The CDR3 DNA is TGTGCCAGCAGTACCCCTAGACAGGACAGGACTGGCGAGGCCTACGAGCAGTACTTC. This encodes CASSTPRQDRTGEAYEQYF.

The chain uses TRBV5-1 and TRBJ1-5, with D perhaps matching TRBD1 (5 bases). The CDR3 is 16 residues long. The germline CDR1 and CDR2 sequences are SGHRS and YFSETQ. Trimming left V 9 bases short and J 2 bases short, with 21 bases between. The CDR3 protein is CATPPSRVRGNQPQHF. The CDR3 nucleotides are TGCGCCACCCCCCCCAGCAGGGTCCGGGGCAATCAGCCCCAGCATTTT. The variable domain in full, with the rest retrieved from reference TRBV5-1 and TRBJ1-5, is KAGVTQTPRYLIKTRGQQVTLSCSPISGHRSVSWYQQTPGQGLQFLFEYFSETQRNKGNFPGRFSGRQFSNSRSEMNVSTLELGDSALYLCATPPSRVRGNQPQHFGDGTRLSIL.